The TCR beta chain described here comes from a study of T cell repertoires in cytomegalovirus infection. This CDR3 is 12 amino acids long. Trimming left V 0 bases short and J 8 bases short, with 10 bases between. Germline CDR1 and CDR2: SQVTM and ANQGSEA. Remarks on this clonotype: What it binds is not known.

TCRdb re-derived calls from the reads in MiXCR, one entry per CDR3 protein. This sample has 110,000 to 150,000 distinct CDR3 sequences, with about 32% found just once. The sample consisted of CD8+ T cells from cultured PBMCs, taken from culture after CMV antigen stimulation. This TCR was sampled from a human donor in good health (CMV status not recorded). Some clones in this sample may be carry-over from other donors' samples. V gene TRBV29-1 combines with J gene TRBJ1-2; tentative D call: TRBD1 (6 bases). The CDR3 spells CSVEERDNGYTF. CDR3 bases: TGCAGCGTTGAAGAACGGGACAACGGCTACACCTTC.